These 15 T cell receptor beta chains came from one sample sequenced in a study of shared clonotypes between healthy human individuals. The assay was immunoSEQ multiplex PCR, and TCRdb's table has in-frame clones only and misses some. There are a few hundred thousand clones in the sample; approximately 97% occur only once, and about 0.06% lies in the top ten. The sequencing sample was made of naive CD4+ T cells sorted from blood. Sample subset: CD45RA+ positively selected. The receptor set was obtained from a woman in her 30s in good health.

The chain links TRBV28 to TRBJ2-7; 13 nucleotides line up with TRBD2. Per germline, CDR1 MDHEN and CDR2 SYDVKM. The V segment lost 9 bases and the J segment 2 bases; nucleotides outside the gene matches: 1. The CDR3 extends over 13 amino acids. CDR3: CASGTSGAYEQYF. CDR3 nucleotide sequence: TGTGCCAGTGGGACTAGCGGGGCCTACGAGCAGTACTTC.

The V call is TRBV5-1, the J call TRBJ1-2, with D possibly matching TRBD1 (5 bases). The germline CDR1 and CDR2 sequences are SGHRS and YFSETQ. The CDR3 has 14 amino acids. Trimming took off 0 bases at V and 6 bases at J, with 12 bases between the two ends. The DNA of the CDR3 is TGCGCCAGCAGCTTGGTGATTGGGGCGGATGGCTACACCTTC. It specifies CASSLVIGADGYTF.

This chain connects TRBV27 to TRBJ2-4; 8 bases are shared with TRBD1. The V and J ends lost 5 bases and 5 bases, in that order; junction bases with no gene match: 11. This CDR3 has 16 residues. The germline V gene encodes CDR1 MNHEY and CDR2 SMNVEV (reference sequence). In DNA form, the CDR3 reads TGTGCCAGCAGTCCGGACCTGGGCAGGGGGCAAAACATTCAGTACTTC. Residues: CASSPDLGRGQNIQYF.

The V gene is TRBV6-1, the J gene TRBJ1-1, with 7 bases that match TRBD1. V was pared by 4 bases and J by 1 base, with 9 bases of the junction left unmatched. The CDR3 has 16 residues. CDR1 is MNHNS, CDR2 SASEGT, per germline. CDR3 amino acids: CASSGYPGTANTEAFF. For the CDR3, the DNA is TGTGCCAGCAGTGGTTACCCGGGGACAGCGAACACTGAAGCTTTCTTT.

The gene calls are TRBV7-2 and TRBJ2-1, with 11 bases lining up with TRBD2. The CDR3 loop spans 15 amino acids. Germline CDR1 and CDR2: SGHTA and FQGNSA. V gave up 5 bases and J gave up 4 bases; unmatched junction bases: 4. The CDR3 protein is CASSHGTSGYNEQFF. For the CDR3, the DNA is TGTGCCAGCAGCCACGGGACTAGCGGTTACAATGAGCAGTTCTTC. Together with reference TRBV7-2 and TRBJ2-1, the CDR3 gives the full variable domain: GAGVSQSPSNKVTEKGKDVELRCDPISGHTALYWYRQSLGQGLEFLIYFQGNSAPDKSGLPSDRFSAERTGGSVSTLTIQRTQQEDSAVYLCASSHGTSGYNEQFFGPGTRLTVL.

This rearrangement joins TRBV10-1 to TRBJ2-7, with no clear D. This CDR3 has 13 amino acids. Trimming removed 4 bases at V and 1 base at J, with 8 bases between. The V gene's germline CDR1 is WNHNN and CDR2 SYGVQD (reference sequence). CDR3: CASSAGGSYEQYF. DNA for the CDR3: TGCGCCAGCAGTGCGGGCGGATCCTACGAGCAGTACTTC.

The rearrangement uses TRBV2 and TRBJ1-1; D may be TRBD1 (5 bases). Trimming removed 5 bases from V and 0 bases from J, with 13 bases in between. Germline V CDR1 and CDR2: SNHLY, FYNNEI. The CDR3 covers 15 residues. The CDR3 sequence: CASSQVGGMNTEAFF. CDR3 nucleotides: TGTGCCAGCAGTCAGGTTGGGGGGATGAACACTGAAGCTTTCTTT.

Comment on this clone: Other DNA sequences in the same sample also yield this CDR3. The chain links TRBV6-1 to TRBJ2-7; 10 positions match TRBD2. In germline, CDR1 is MNHNS, CDR2 SASEGT. The CDR3 is 13 amino acids. The V gene end was trimmed by 8 bases and the J gene end by 2 bases; junction bases not matched to a gene: 3. In DNA form, the CDR3 reads TGTGCCAGCCGACTAGCGGGCACCTACGAGCAGTACTTC. It encodes CASRLAGTYEQYF.

The chain joins TRBV5-1 to TRBJ2-5; TRBD2 agrees at 8 bases. The V gene's germline CDR1 is SGHRS and CDR2 YFSETQ. The junction had 17 bases not matched to a gene; V was cut back by 5 bases and J by 5 bases. The CDR3 has 17 amino acids. The CDR3 loop reads CASSRGVAGKPRETQYF. In nucleotides, the CDR3 is TGCGCCAGCAGTCGCGGGGTAGCGGGAAAACCGCGGGAGACCCAGTACTTC. Full variable domain (rest looked up from reference TRBV5-1 and TRBJ2-5): KAGVTQTPRYLIKTRGQQVTLSCSPISGHRSVSWYQQTPGQGLQFLFEYFSETQRNKGNFPGRFSGRQFSNSRSEMNVSTLELGDSALYLCASSRGVAGKPRETQYFGPGTRLLVL.

J is TRBJ1-5 and V is TRBV19; D is unresolved. The CDR3 has 13 residues. Trimming shortened V by 6 bases and J by 6 bases, and 12 bases separated the two germline ends. Looked up from germline, CDR1 is LNHDA and CDR2 is SQIVND (reference sequence). CDR3 protein: CASSTTAGQPQHF. The CDR3 nucleotides are TGTGCCAGTAGCACTACAGCGGGTCAGCCCCAGCATTTT.

The chain uses TRBV28 and TRBJ1-6; 10 bases match TRBD1. Germline V gives CDR1 MDHEN, CDR2 SYDVKM. V was pared by 11 bases and J by 9 bases, with 13 bases of the junction left unmatched. The CDR3 contains 15 residues. The CDR3 coding sequence is TGTGCCCACACCGGGACAGGGGCTTTCAGTTCACCCCTCCACTTT. It translates to CAHTGTGAFSSPLHF.

The chain carries TRBV5-5 and TRBJ2-7; D is unclear. The CDR3 is made up of 15 amino acids. Germline values: CDR1 SGHKS, CDR2 YYEKEE (reference sequence). Trimming shortened V by 2 bases and J by 4 bases, and 16 bases separated the two germline ends. For the CDR3, the DNA is TGTGCCAGCAGCTTAGGCAGCTCGACCCAATACGAGCAGTACTTC. It encodes CASSLGSSTQYEQYF.

The V and J genes are TRBV30 and TRBJ2-5; TRBD2 matches 11 bases. The trim removed 2 bases at V and 1 base at J, leaving 6 bases unmatched. CDR3 size: 16 residues. The germline CDR1 and CDR2 sequences are GTSNPN and SVGIG (reference sequence). Here the CDR3 DNA reads TGTGCCTGGAGTCCAGGACTAGCGGGTTTCCAAGAGACCCAGTACTTC. Its protein product is CAWSPGLAGFQETQYF. The full variable domain, its missing parts supplied by reference TRBV30 and TRBJ2-5, is SQTIHQWPATLVQPVGSPLSLECTVEGTSNPNLYWYRQAAGRGLQLLFYSVGIGQISSEVPQNLSASRPQDRQFILSSKKLLLSDSGFYLCAWSPGLAGFQETQYFGPGTRLLVL.

V is TRBV28 and J is TRBJ2-7; D may be TRBD1 or TRBD2 (6 bases each). The ends were cut back, 5 bases at V and 1 base at J, with 30 bases in the middle. The CDR3 spans 20 residues. The germline CDR1 and CDR2 sequences are MDHEN and SYDVKM. CDR3 nucleotides: TGTGCCAGCAGTGGCGTCCGGGACATTCTTGAGGGAGGTCTATCCTACGAGCAGTACTTC. Amino acid sequence: CASSGVRDILEGGLSYEQYF.

The chain carries TRBV6-1 and TRBJ2-7; possibly TRBD1 for D (6 bases). Trimming cost V 3 bases and J 3 bases, with 15 bases left between them. From germline, CDR1 is MNHNS and CDR2 SASEGT. This CDR3 comprises 15 residues. The CDR3 DNA follows: TGTGCCAGCAGTGATAAAGGGGGTACCCTCTACGAGCAGTACTTC. Protein sequence: CASSDKGGTLYEQYF.